These 30 T cell receptor beta chains were all obtained from the same sample, sequenced in a study of PD-1 blockade in classical Hodgkin lymphoma. Exposure to brentuximab vedotin varied, and each patient had relapsed following autologous stem cell transplantation. The data were produced by immunoSEQ multiplex PCR, yet TCRdb's version contains in-frame clones alone and is incomplete. The data hold about 110,000 clones, with 80% to 90% observed a single time. Here the sequenced sample was peripheral blood mononuclear cells (PBMCs), taken before the second cycle of nivolumab. Source of these receptors: a human donor with classical Hodgkin lymphoma.

The chain carries TRBV25-1 and TRBJ2-3; maybe TRBD2 (5 bases). V was shortened by 2 bases and J by 8 bases, with 17 bases between the two germline ends. The CDR3 is 15 amino acids. The germline V gene has CDR1 MGHDK and CDR2 SYGVNS. CDR3 bases: TGTGCCAGCAGTGAAGCAGGCCCCCCCAGCGGTACGCAGTATTTT. Protein product: CASSEAGPPSGTQYF.

This clone was seen a single time. V usage is TRBV19 and J usage is TRBJ1-2; 7 bases align to TRBD1. Losses at the gene ends were 3 bases for V and 10 bases for J; bases not matched to a gene: 11. The CDR3 runs 14 residues. Germline assignment: CDR1 LNHDA and CDR2 SQIVND (reference sequence). CDR3 sequence: CASSMEDRATDYTF. In DNA, the CDR3 is TGTGCCAGTAGTATGGAAGACAGGGCCACAGACTACACCTTC.

The chain employs TRBV4-1 and TRBJ2-1; 9 positions agree with TRBD2. This CDR3 is built from 16 residues. The germline V gene has CDR1 MGHRA and CDR2 YSYEKL. J was trimmed by 0 bases and V by 4 bases; bases with no gene match: 4. This CDR3 reads CASSRYSGSSYNEQFF. In DNA form, the CDR3 reads TGCGCCAGCAGCCGGTATAGCGGGAGCTCCTACAATGAGCAGTTCTTC.

V gene TRBV5-1 combines with J gene TRBJ2-1; 11 positions agree with TRBD2. This CDR3 is built from 16 residues. The germline V gene has CDR1 SGHRS and CDR2 YFSETQ. V lost 6 bases to trimming and J lost 0 bases; unmatched junction nucleotides: 5. CDR3 region: CASTPTSGSSYNEQFF. The CDR3 DNA is TGCGCCAGCACCCCCACTAGCGGGAGCTCCTACAATGAGCAGTTCTTC.

Written as DNA, the CDR3 is TGTGCCAGCAGCTCGCTAAACCGACAGGGGCCGGATGGCTACACCTTC. This gives the protein CASSSLNRQGPDGYTF. The chain recombines TRBV7-9 with TRBJ1-2; 8 bases line up with TRBD1. The junction had 13 bases not matched to a gene; V was cut back by 4 bases and J by 6 bases. The CDR3 spans 16 residues. Germline V gene lookup returns CDR1 SEHNR and CDR2 FQNEAQ (reference sequence).

This clone occurred a few times. This chain connects TRBV4-2 to TRBJ2-1, with 7 bases fitting TRBD2. V lost 4 bases to trimming and J lost 7 bases; unmatched junction nucleotides: 10. The CDR3 length is 15 residues. The germline V gene has CDR1 LGHNA and CDR2 YNFKEQ. The CDR3 is CASSLWATSENEQFF. The CDR3, as DNA: TGTGCCAGCAGCCTCTGGGCTACTAGCGAGAATGAGCAGTTCTTC.

The chain couples TRBV5-5 to TRBJ2-6; no reliable D call. The length of the CDR3 is 15 residues. Trimming stripped 4 bases from V and 0 bases from J, with 8 bases between. Germline values: CDR1 SGHKS, CDR2 YYEKEE (reference sequence). The DNA for the CDR3 is TGTGCCAGCAGCGGCTCTATCTCTGGGGCCAACGTCCTGACTTTC. Translation: CASSGSISGANVLTF.

This chain links TRBV6-6 with TRBJ2-2; D not resolved. Trimming left V 3 bases short and J 1 base short, with 9 bases between. The CDR3 sequence is 15 residues long. The germline CDR1 and CDR2 sequences are MNHNY and SVGAGI (reference sequence). In nucleotides, the CDR3 is TGTGCCAGCAGTTATCGGACGGGGAACACCGGGGAGCTGTTTTTT. Its protein product is CASSYRTGNTGELFF.

The V call is TRBV18, the J call TRBJ1-2; perhaps TRBD1 as D (6 bases). V was clipped by 1 base and J by 2 bases, with 14 bases between them. CDR3 size: 16 residues. Germline V lookup: CDR1 KGHSH, CDR2 LQKENI. The CDR3 loop reads CASSPQGGAGNYGYTF. Written as DNA, the CDR3 is TGTGCCAGCTCACCACAGGGGGGGGCTGGAAACTATGGCTACACCTTC.

The chain combines TRBV5-1 with TRBJ2-1, with 8 bases fitting TRBD2. The CDR3 sequence is 17 residues long. Unmatched junction bases numbered 16, after V lost 4 bases and J lost 7 bases. Germline-derived CDR1 and CDR2 are SGHRS and YFSETQ. CDR3 sequence: CASSRSPAGGSKNEQFF. CDR3 nucleotide sequence: TGCGCCAGCAGCCGGTCCCCGGCGGGAGGTTCTAAAAATGAGCAGTTCTTC.

The chain carries TRBV2 and TRBJ2-1; D remains unclear. V dropped 2 bases and J dropped 0 bases, with 17 bases sitting between them. Germline CDR1 is SNHLY and CDR2 is FYNNEI. The CDR3 is 18 residues long. DNA for the CDR3: TGTGCCAGCAGTGAAAGTTGGGTCGGGCAGAACTCCTACAATGAGCAGTTCTTC. Translation: CASSESWVGQNSYNEQFF.

This clone rates as medium-sized. This rearrangement joins TRBV5-4 to TRBJ1-4; 10 bases are a match to TRBD1. The CDR3 has 15 residues. The J segment lost 6 bases and the V segment lost 3 bases, leaving 5 bases of the junction unmatched. Germline CDR1 reads SGHNT; CDR2 reads YYREEE (reference sequence). The CDR3 protein is CASSYRQGAYEKLFF. The CDR3 nucleotides read TGTGCCAGCAGCTACCGACAGGGGGCCTATGAAAAACTGTTTTTT.

The gene calls are TRBV6-5 and TRBJ2-7; D perhaps matches TRBD1 (6 bases). Germline CDR1 and CDR2: MNHEY and SVGAGI. V gave up 0 bases and J gave up 3 bases, with 6 bases separating them. The CDR3 covers 13 residues. The CDR3 nucleotides read TGTGCCAGCAGTTACTCACAGGGCTACGAGCAGTACTTC. Its translation: CASSYSQGYEQYF.

This clone was found a few times. The rearrangement joins TRBV6-1 to TRBJ1-4, with D hard to call. CDR1 is MNHNS, CDR2 SASEGT, per germline. The CDR3 loop spans 12 amino acids. The V and J ends lost 6 bases and 5 bases respectively, with 7 bases between them. CDR3 coding DNA: TGTGCCAGCAGGCTAGGAAATGAAAAACTGTTTTTT. Amino acids: CASRLGNEKLFF.

The chain recombines TRBV19 with TRBJ2-3; D might be TRBD2 (5 bases). In germline, CDR1 is LNHDA, CDR2 SQIVND (reference sequence). This CDR3 has 18 residues. The germline V and J ends were trimmed by 5 bases and 1 base, with 22 bases remaining between them. CDR3 in amino acids: CASSHGLRPALGTDTQYF. The CDR3 region has the DNA TGTGCCAGTAGTCACGGACTCCGCCCCGCGCTTGGCACAGATACGCAGTATTTT.

The chain combines TRBV6-5 with TRBJ1-5, with D perhaps matching TRBD1 (5 bases). V lost 4 bases, J lost 6 bases, and 10 bases lay in between. The length of the CDR3 is 13 residues. CDR1 MNHEY and CDR2 SVGAGI come from the germline V gene. The chain's CDR3 is CASSSLGPQPQHF. The CDR3 DNA sequence: TGTGCCAGCAGTTCCCTGGGGCCTCAGCCCCAGCATTTT.

The V call is TRBV6-1, the J call TRBJ1-1; D is possibly TRBD1 (5 bases). Deletions cut 6 bases from V and 4 bases from J, with 15 bases between. This CDR3 comprises 14 residues. The germline gives CDR1 MNHNS, CDR2 SASEGT. CDR3 in DNA: TGTGCCAGCAGCGGGGCCTGGCTAGGCACTGAAGCTTTCTTT. Translating it yields CASSGAWLGTEAFF.

The chain is built from TRBV27 and TRBJ2-1, with TRBD2 identical over 8 bases. Germline assignment: CDR1 MNHEY and CDR2 SMNVEV (reference sequence). CDR3 length equals 15 residues. V shed 9 bases, J shed 7 bases, and the junction held 14 bases outside the gene matches. CDR3 protein: CASRTSPSPGNEQFF. CDR3 in DNA: TGTGCCAGTAGGACTAGCCCTTCCCCCGGTAATGAGCAGTTCTTC.

V is TRBV14 and J is TRBJ2-5, with a possible D match to TRBD1 (6 bases). The CDR3 consists of 15 residues. V was trimmed by 4 bases and J by 2 bases, leaving 14 bases between them. Germline CDR1 reads SGHDN; CDR2 reads FVKESK. The CDR3 here is CASSPWDNDQETQYF. DNA for the CDR3: TGTGCCAGCAGCCCCTGGGACAATGATCAAGAGACCCAGTACTTC.

In its sample, this clone was seen a few times. This chain's CDR3 is CASSYMVEGYGYTF. For the CDR3, the DNA is TGTGCCAGCAGTTACATGGTCGAGGGCTATGGCTACACCTTC. V and J are TRBV27 and TRBJ1-2, with unresolved D. CDR1 and CDR2 (germline): MNHEY, SMNVEV (reference sequence). This CDR3 is built from 14 residues. Trimming took off 4 bases at V and 4 bases at J, with 13 bases between the two ends.

The J gene is TRBJ2-3, the V gene TRBV11-2; no clear D gene. The CDR3 is 16 amino acids. Germline V gives CDR1 SGHAT, CDR2 FQNNGV. With 1 base removed from V and 0 bases from J, the gap between germline ends came to 11 bases. This CDR3 is CASSLARLTSTDTQYF. DNA for the CDR3: TGTGCCAGCAGCTTAGCTCGGCTCACTAGCACAGATACGCAGTATTTT.

The V gene is TRBV4-1, the J gene TRBJ1-1; D possibly corresponds to TRBD1 (6 bases). This CDR3 has 14 amino acids. V lost 5 bases to trimming and J lost 3 bases, with 13 bases between them. CDR1 MGHRA and CDR2 YSYEKL come from the germline V gene. CDR3 protein: CASSVSRGDTEAFF. The CDR3 nucleotides read TGCGCCAGCAGCGTTTCCAGGGGAGACACTGAAGCTTTCTTT.

This clone was picked up one time. Other DNA sequences from this sample encode an identical CDR3 as well. This rearrangement joins TRBV6-1 to TRBJ2-7, with no clear D. Germline lookup yields CDR1 MNHNS and CDR2 SASEGT. The CDR3 spans 13 residues. V lost 1 base and J lost 1, with 5 bases in between. The CDR3 spells CASSEGPSYEQYF. CDR3 bases: TGTGCCAGCAGTGAAGGGCCGTCCTACGAGCAGTACTTC.

The V gene is TRBV18, the J gene TRBJ2-2, with D hard to call. CDR1 KGHSH and CDR2 LQKENI come from the germline V gene. This CDR3 is built from 13 residues. V was cut by 0 bases and J by 4 bases, with 3 bases left in between. CDR3 coding DNA: TGTGCCAGCTCACCACCGATCACCGGGGAGCTGTTTTTT. Translation: CASSPPITGELFF.

The V gene is TRBV30, the J gene TRBJ2-3; tentatively, D is TRBD1 (5 bases). This CDR3 has 14 residues. V dropped 5 bases and J dropped 1 base, with 13 bases sitting between them. Germline CDR1 and CDR2: GTSNPN and SVGIG (reference sequence). The DNA of the CDR3 is TGTGCCTGGGGTACGGACACACGCACAGATACGCAGTATTTT. As protein: CAWGTDTRTDTQYF.

The gene calls are TRBV29-1 and TRBJ1-5; unclear D gene. The CDR3 is 14 amino acids. Deletions cut 4 bases from V and 7 bases from J, with 17 bases between. CDR1 is SQVTM and CDR2 is ANQGSEA in the germline V gene. This CDR3 is CSVVGGRGGQPQHF. The CDR3 bases are TGCAGCGTTGTTGGTGGGCGGGGAGGACAGCCCCAGCATTTT.

Only one count was recorded for this clone. The J gene is TRBJ2-7, the V gene TRBV19, with 7 bases that match TRBD2. The germline V gene encodes CDR1 LNHDA and CDR2 SQIVND (reference sequence). J gave up 3 bases and V 5 bases, and 13 bases lay outside the gene matches. This CDR3 has 16 residues. Written as DNA, the CDR3 is TGTGCCAGTAGTCCCACTAGCGTTCCCGGTTTCTACGAGCAGTACTTC. Translating gives CASSPTSVPGFYEQYF.

The V call is TRBV11-2, the J call TRBJ2-3, with D possibly being TRBD2 (6 bases). Germline loops: CDR1 SGHAT, CDR2 FQNNGV. With 1 base removed from V and 2 bases from J, the gap between germline ends came to 13 bases. The CDR3 consists of 16 residues. The CDR3 DNA reads as TGTGCCAGCAGCTTAGTGGGCGGGGCCCCCACAGATACGCAGTATTTT. Translation: CASSLVGGAPTDTQYF.

The chain uses TRBV5-1 and TRBJ2-3, with D possibly matching TRBD2 (5 bases). The germline V gene has CDR1 SGHRS and CDR2 YFSETQ. The V end was cut by 4 bases, the J end by 6 bases, with 15 bases between. The CDR3 has 14 residues. The CDR3 coding sequence is TGCGCCAGCAGCCCGCCCGCACAGCGGGATACGCAGTATTTT. It encodes CASSPPAQRDTQYF. The full variable domain, with the rest looked up from reference TRBV5-1 and TRBJ2-3, is KAGVTQTPRYLIKTRGQQVTLSCSPISGHRSVSWYQQTPGQGLQFLFEYFSETQRNKGNFPGRFSGRQFSNSRSEMNVSTLELGDSALYLCASSPPAQRDTQYFGPGTRLTVL.

The rearrangement uses TRBV7-2 and TRBJ2-1, with 14 bases lining up with TRBD2. The trim removed 3 bases at V and 10 bases at J, leaving 8 bases unmatched. In germline, CDR1 is SGHTA, CDR2 FQGNSA. CDR3 length equals 16 residues. CDR3 coding DNA: TGTGCCAGCAGCTTTACGACCGGGACTAGCGGGAGCGAGCAGTTCTTC. Its protein is CASSFTTGTSGSEQFF.